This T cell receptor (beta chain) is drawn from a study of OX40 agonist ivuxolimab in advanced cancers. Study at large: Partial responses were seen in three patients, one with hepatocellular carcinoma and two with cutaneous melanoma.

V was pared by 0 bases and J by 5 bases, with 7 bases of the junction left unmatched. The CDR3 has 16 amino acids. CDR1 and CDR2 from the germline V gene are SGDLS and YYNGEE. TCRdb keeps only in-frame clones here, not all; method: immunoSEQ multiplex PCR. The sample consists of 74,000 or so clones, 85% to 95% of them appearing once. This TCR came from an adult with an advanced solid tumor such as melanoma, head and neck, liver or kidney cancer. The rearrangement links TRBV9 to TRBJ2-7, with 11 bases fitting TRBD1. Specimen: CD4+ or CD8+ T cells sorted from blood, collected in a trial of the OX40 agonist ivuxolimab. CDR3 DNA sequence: TGTGCCAGCAGCGTAGGAGGGACAGGGGGATTCCACGAGCAGTACTTC. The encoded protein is CASSVGGTGGFHEQYF.